This T cell receptor beta chain appears in the sequencing data of a study of OX40 agonist ivuxolimab in advanced cancers. Study overall: Patients in the trial were receiving intravenous ivuxolimab every 2 weeks, at doses of 0.01 to 10 mg/kg. Recorded diagnoses for dose-escalation patients were hepatocellular carcinoma, melanoma, renal cell or head and neck cancer. Study-wide findings and caveats: Those patients achieving a partial response at 0.1-3.0 mg/kg showed among the lowest clonal expansion. By week 6 at 0.1 to 3.0 mg/kg, blood CD4+ and CD8+ T cells had expanded clonally.

The assay was immunoSEQ multiplex PCR, and TCRdb's table has in-frame clones only and misses some. The profile covers about 110,000 clones, with just over 90% appearing a single time and 0.48% taken by the ten largest. The CDR3 covers 13 residues. Germline V gene data show CDR1 as SSHAT and CDR2 as FNYEAQ (reference sequence). About this clone itself: Antigen specificity is unknown. One end of the junction varies from germline; a read error may be responsible.

The input for sequencing was CD4+ or CD8+ T cells sorted from blood, taken in a trial of the OX40 agonist ivuxolimab. This TCR was recovered from an adult with an advanced solid tumor such as melanoma, head and neck, liver or kidney cancer. V is TRBV7-7 and J is TRBJ2-1, with a tentative D call TRBD1 (5 bases). CDR3: CASSLEGVNEQFF. CDR3 DNA: TGTGCTAGCAGCTTAGAAGGGGTCAATGAGCAGTTCTTC.